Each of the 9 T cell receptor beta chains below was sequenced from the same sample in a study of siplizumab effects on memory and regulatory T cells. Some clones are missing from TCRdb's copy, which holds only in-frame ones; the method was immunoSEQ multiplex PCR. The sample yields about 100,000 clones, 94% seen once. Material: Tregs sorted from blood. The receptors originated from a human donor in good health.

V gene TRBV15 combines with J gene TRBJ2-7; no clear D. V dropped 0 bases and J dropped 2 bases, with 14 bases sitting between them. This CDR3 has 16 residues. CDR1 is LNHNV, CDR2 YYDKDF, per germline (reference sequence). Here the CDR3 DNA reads TGTGCCACCAGCAGAGAAGCGTCAGCTCGGGCCTACGAGCAGTACTTC. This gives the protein CATSREASARAYEQYF.

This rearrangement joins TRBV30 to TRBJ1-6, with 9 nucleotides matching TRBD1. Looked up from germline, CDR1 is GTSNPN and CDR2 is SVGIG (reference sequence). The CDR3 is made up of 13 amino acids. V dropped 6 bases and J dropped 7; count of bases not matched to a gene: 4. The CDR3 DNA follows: TGTGCCTGCATTGGGACAGGGAATTCACCCCTCCACTTT. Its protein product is CACIGTGNSPLHF.

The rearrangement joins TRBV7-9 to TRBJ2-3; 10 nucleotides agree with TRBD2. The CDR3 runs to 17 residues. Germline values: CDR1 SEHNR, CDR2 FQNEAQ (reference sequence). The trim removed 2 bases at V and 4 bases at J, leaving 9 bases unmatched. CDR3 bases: TGTGCCAGCAGCTTACGGCCTAGCGGGAGCATCCCAGATACGCAGTATTTT. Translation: CASSLRPSGSIPDTQYF.

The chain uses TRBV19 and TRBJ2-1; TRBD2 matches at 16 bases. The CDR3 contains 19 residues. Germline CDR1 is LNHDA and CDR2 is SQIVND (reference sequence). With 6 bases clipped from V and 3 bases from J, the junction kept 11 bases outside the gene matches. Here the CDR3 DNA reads TGTGCCAGTAGGCTCGGGACTAGCGGGAGGGCCAGAAACTACAATGAGCAGTTCTTC. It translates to CASRLGTSGRARNYNEQFF. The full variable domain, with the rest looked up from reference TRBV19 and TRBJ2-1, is DGGITQSPKYLFRKEGQNVTLSCEQNLNHDAMYWYRQDPGQGLRLIYYSQIVNDFQKGDIAEGYSVSREKKESFPLTVTSAQKNPTAFYLCASRLGTSGRARNYNEQFFGPGTRLTVL.

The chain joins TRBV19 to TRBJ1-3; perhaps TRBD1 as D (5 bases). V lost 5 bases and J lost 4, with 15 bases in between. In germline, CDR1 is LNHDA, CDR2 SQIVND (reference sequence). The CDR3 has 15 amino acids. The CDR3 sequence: CASSPPDSIGNTIYF. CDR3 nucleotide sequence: TGTGCCAGTAGTCCTCCAGACAGTATCGGAAACACCATATATTTT.

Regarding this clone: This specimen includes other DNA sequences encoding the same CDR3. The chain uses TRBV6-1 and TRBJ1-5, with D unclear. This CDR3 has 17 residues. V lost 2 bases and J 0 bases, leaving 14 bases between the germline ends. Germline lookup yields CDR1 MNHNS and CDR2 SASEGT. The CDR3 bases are TGTGCCAGCAGTGAATTGGCGGGCCTGTATAGCAATCAGCCCCAGCATTTT. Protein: CASSELAGLYSNQPQHF.

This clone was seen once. The CDR3: CASSLGFRQGFRSENQPQHF. The CDR3, as DNA: TGTGCCAGCAGCTTGGGTTTTAGGCAGGGCTTTCGCTCAGAAAATCAGCCCCAGCATTTT. The chain links TRBV5-5 to TRBJ1-5; D possibly corresponds to TRBD1 (5 bases). Germline assignment: CDR1 SGHKS and CDR2 YYEKEE (reference sequence). The CDR3 totals 20 residues. The V gene lost 0 bases and the J gene lost 4 bases, with 26 bases spanning the gap.

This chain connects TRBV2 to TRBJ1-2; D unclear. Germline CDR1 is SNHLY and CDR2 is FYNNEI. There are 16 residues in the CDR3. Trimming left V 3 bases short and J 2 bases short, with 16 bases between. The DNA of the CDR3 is TGTGCCAGCAGTGACGCCGGGGAGAGTTTCAACTATGGCTACACCTTC. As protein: CASSDAGESFNYGYTF.

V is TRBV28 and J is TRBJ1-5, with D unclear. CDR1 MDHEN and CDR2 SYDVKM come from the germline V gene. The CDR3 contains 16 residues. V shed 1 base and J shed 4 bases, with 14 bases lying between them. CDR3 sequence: CASSLYVPLGNQPQHF. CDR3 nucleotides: TGTGCCAGCAGTTTATATGTCCCGCTGGGTAATCAGCCCCAGCATTTT.